The 30 T cell receptor beta chains below were found in one sample sequenced in a study of blood T cell repertoires in COVID-19. Clones were sequenced by immunoSEQ multiplex PCR, and TCRdb holds only the in-frame ones, with some missing. The sample shows over 250,000 clones, about 83% of them seen only once. Sequencing was performed on peripheral blood. The receptors shown here come from a woman aged 50 to 65 who had recovered from COVID-19.

The V gene is TRBV11-3, the J gene TRBJ2-3, with TRBD1 identical over 8 bases. J was trimmed by 3 bases and V by 3 bases; bases with no gene match: 2. Germline V gene lookup returns CDR1 SGHNT and CDR2 YENEEA. This CDR3 spans 14 amino acids. The CDR3 DNA reads as TGTGCCAGCAGCTTCGGACAGGGAACAGATACGCAGTATTTT. Amino acids: CASSFGQGTDTQYF.

A few counts support this clone. The chain recombines TRBV29-1 with TRBJ1-1; the D is unclear. The CDR3 length is 12 residues. Germline CDR1 reads SQVTM; CDR2 reads ANQGSEA. Trimming removed 2 bases from V and 2 bases from J, with 6 bases in between. CDR3 in DNA: TGCAGCGTTGAATACACAAACACTGAAGCTTTCTTT. Translating gives CSVEYTNTEAFF.

CDR3 in amino acids: CASSSRTGGYNEQFF. The CDR3 DNA sequence: TGCGCCAGCAGCTCCCGGACAGGAGGGTACAATGAGCAGTTCTTC. V is TRBV5-1 and J is TRBJ2-1; tentatively, D is TRBD1 (7 bases). The CDR3 is made up of 15 amino acids. CDR1 and CDR2 from the germline V gene are SGHRS and YFSETQ. The V end lost 3 bases, the J end lost 4 bases, and 14 bases lay between the germline ends.

In this sample, this clone turned up a few times. J is TRBJ1-5 and V is TRBV20-1, with 8 bases that match TRBD1. The length of the CDR3 is 16 residues. V lost 3 bases and J lost 2; bases outside the gene matches: 9. CDR1 and CDR2 from the germline V gene are DFQATT and SNEGSKA (reference sequence). CDR3 loop: CSASGNRGRGNQPQHF. DNA of the CDR3: TGCAGTGCTAGTGGGAACAGGGGGAGAGGCAATCAGCCCCAGCATTTT.

The chain carries TRBV19 and TRBJ2-3; 9 bases are a match to TRBD1. Looked up from germline, CDR1 is LNHDA and CDR2 is SQIVND (reference sequence). CDR3 length equals 14 residues. J lost 3 bases, V lost 3 bases, and 1 base had no gene match. The CDR3 loop reads CASSMGQGTDTQYF. CDR3 sequence (DNA): TGTGCCAGTAGTATGGGACAGGGAACAGATACGCAGTATTTT.

The chain carries TRBV3-1 (or the pseudogene TRBV3-2) and TRBJ1-2; 9 bases map to TRBD1. V shed 1 base and J 4 bases; nucleotides not matched to a gene: 10. The CDR3 extends over 17 amino acids. Germline lookup yields CDR1 LGHDT and CDR2 YNNKEL (reference sequence). As DNA, the CDR3 is TGTGCCAGCAGCCAAGGCCCCAGACAGGGGGTAGGCTATGGCTACACCTTC. As protein: CASSQGPRQGVGYGYTF.

The CDR3, as DNA: TGTGCCAGCAGCTGGGGGACAGCCGATTATGGCTACACCTTC. This encodes CASSWGTADYGYTF. The rearrangement links TRBV11-2 to TRBJ1-2; TRBD1 agrees at 7 bases. CDR1 and CDR2 (germline): SGHAT, FQNNGV. J gave up 5 bases and V 4 bases, and 7 bases lay outside the gene matches. The CDR3 runs 14 residues.

The chain employs TRBV4-1 and TRBJ2-7, with D perhaps TRBD1 (6 bases). The CDR3 contains 14 residues. Looked up from germline, CDR1 is MGHRA and CDR2 is YSYEKL. The V end lost 0 bases, the J end lost 3 bases, and 9 bases lay between the germline ends. The CDR3: CASSQEGTSYEQYF. In DNA form, the CDR3 reads TGCGCCAGCAGCCAAGAGGGGACAAGCTACGAGCAGTACTTC.

The rearrangement joins TRBV9 to TRBJ1-1, with TRBD1 identical over 10 bases. Germline values: CDR1 SGDLS, CDR2 YYNGEE. The CDR3 contains 14 residues. The V segment lost 3 bases and the J segment 3 bases; nucleotides outside the gene matches: 2. The CDR3 DNA follows: TGTGCCAGCAGCGCCGGGACAGGGGACACTGAAGCTTTCTTT. It specifies CASSAGTGDTEAFF.

The CDR3 region has the DNA TGCGCCAGCAGCCTTCGAGGGGACTCCTGGAGCTACAATGAGCAGTTCTTC. Translation: CASSLRGDSWSYNEQFF. This chain uses TRBV4-3 with TRBJ2-1; D may be TRBD2 (6 bases). V was cut by 4 bases and J by 3 bases, with 19 bases left in between. The CDR3 contains 17 residues. Germline V gene lookup returns CDR1 LGHNA and CDR2 YSLEER.

This clone was seen a single time. This rearrangement joins TRBV7-2 to TRBJ1-1, with 8 bases aligning to TRBD1. Germline V lookup: CDR1 SGHTA, CDR2 FQGNSA. Unmatched junction bases numbered 6, after V lost 5 bases and J lost 4 bases. The CDR3 runs 14 residues. CDR3 region: CASSNPTGGTEAFF. CDR3 in DNA: TGTGCCAGCAGCAACCCTACAGGGGGCACTGAAGCTTTCTTT.

In this sample, this clone turned up a few times. The V call is TRBV14, the J call TRBJ2-7; TRBD2 is a possible D gene (6 bases). The CDR3 is 13 amino acids. Between the trimmed V and J ends, which lost 1 base and 7 bases, there was a span of 11 bases. The V gene's germline CDR1 is SGHDN and CDR2 FVKESK. The CDR3 region has the DNA TGTGCCAGCAGCCAAGTAGGCGGGGAGGAGCAGTACTTC. It translates to CASSQVGGEEQYF.

The chain is built from TRBV7-8 and TRBJ2-2; the D gene is possibly TRBD2 (6 bases). There are 17 residues in the CDR3. CDR1 and CDR2 (germline): SGHVS, FQNEAQ. The V end lost 0 bases, the J end lost 4 bases, and 15 bases lay between the germline ends. CDR3 region: CASSLAPGGRSTGELFF. Here the CDR3 DNA reads TGTGCCAGCAGCTTAGCGCCCGGGGGACGAAGCACCGGGGAGCTGTTTTTT.

The chain couples TRBV28 to TRBJ2-7; the match to TRBD2 covers 11 bases. The CDR3 covers 15 residues. V lost 7 bases and J lost 5; bases outside the gene matches: 10. In germline, CDR1 is MDHEN, CDR2 SYDVKM. The CDR3 sequence: CASTNLAGGFNEQYF. In DNA form, the CDR3 reads TGTGCCAGCACCAATCTAGCGGGAGGTTTCAACGAGCAGTACTTC.

The chain is built from TRBV28 and TRBJ1-2, with 9 bases matching TRBD1. Losses at the gene ends were 7 bases for V and 4 bases for J; bases not matched to a gene: 10. CDR3 length: 15 amino acids. CDR1 is MDHEN and CDR2 is SYDVKM in the germline V gene. CDR3: CASTGQDRGPYGYTF. In nucleotides, the CDR3 is TGTGCCAGCACGGGCCAGGACAGGGGTCCCTATGGCTACACCTTC.

This chain joins TRBV5-4 and TRBJ1-4; D might be TRBD1 (5 bases). Germline CDR1 and CDR2: SGHNT and YYREEE (reference sequence). The germline V and J ends were trimmed by 1 base and 7 bases, with 14 bases remaining between them. This CDR3 spans 15 amino acids. The CDR3 bases are TGTGCCAGCAGCTTGAAAGGGGAGGTTCCTGAAAAACTGTTTTTT. The encoded protein is CASSLKGEVPEKLFF. The entire variable domain, with the rest obtained from reference TRBV5-4 and TRBJ1-4, is as follows: ETGVTQSPTHLIKTRGQQVTLRCSSQSGHNTVSWYQQALGQGPQFIFQYYREEENGRGNFPPRFSGLQFPNYSSELNVNALELDDSALYLCASSLKGEVPEKLFFGSGTQLSVL.

J is TRBJ2-7 and V is TRBV3-1 (or the pseudogene TRBV3-2), with 12 positions matching TRBD1. The CDR3 totals 18 residues. V shed 4 bases and J 1 base; nucleotides not matched to a gene: 11. Germline V lookup: CDR1 LGHDT, CDR2 YNNKEL (reference sequence). The CDR3 DNA reads as TGTGCCAGCAGCCCTTGGGACAGGGGGCAGGGGAGGTCCTACGAGCAGTACTTC. Protein: CASSPWDRGQGRSYEQYF.

The chain employs TRBV18 and TRBJ2-7, with D unresolved. The CDR3 totals 12 residues. The V end lost 2 bases, the J end lost 6 bases, and 8 bases lay between the germline ends. The germline gives CDR1 KGHSH, CDR2 LQKENI. CDR3 region: CASSPESGEQYF. The CDR3 coding sequence is TGTGCCAGCTCACCAGAGTCGGGCGAGCAGTACTTC. Complete variable domain (other parts from reference TRBV18 and TRBJ2-7): NAGVMQNPRHLVRRRGQEARLRCSPMKGHSHVYWYRQLPEEGLKFMVYLQKENIIDESGMPKERFSAEFPKEGPSILRIQQVVRGDSAAYFCASSPESGEQYFGPGTRLTVT.

The genes are TRBV19 and TRBJ1-4; maybe TRBD1 (5 bases). CDR1 and CDR2 from the germline V gene are LNHDA and SQIVND (reference sequence). The length of the CDR3 is 12 residues. This CDR3 reads CAAWGGTEKLFF. CDR3 DNA sequence: TGTGCTGCGTGGGGGGGGACTGAAAAACTGTTTTTT.

V gene TRBV5-1 combines with J gene TRBJ1-2; D call uncertain. The CDR3 is 13 amino acids. Germline V gene sequence: CDR1 SGHRS, CDR2 YFSETQ. V dropped 1 base and J dropped 4 bases, with 8 bases sitting between them. The CDR3 region has the DNA TGCGCCAGCAGCTTGTTGGGGAGCTATGGCTACACCTTC. It yields the protein CASSLLGSYGYTF.

This chain links TRBV19 with TRBJ1-4; 7 nucleotides align to TRBD1. Per germline, CDR1 LNHDA and CDR2 SQIVND (reference sequence). CDR3 length: 15 residues. The J segment lost 12 bases and the V segment lost 6 bases, leaving 16 bases of the junction unmatched. As DNA, the CDR3 is TGTGCCAGTAGGCCAATCGGGTCAGGAGGGGGCCAACTGTTTTTT. Protein: CASRPIGSGGGQLFF.

As to this clone: The sample holds other DNA sequences that translate to the same CDR3. The J gene is TRBJ1-1, the V gene TRBV7-2; perhaps TRBD1 as D (6 bases). The germline V and J ends were trimmed by 4 bases and 5 bases, with 11 bases remaining between them. This CDR3 spans 13 amino acids. Germline V lookup: CDR1 SGHTA, CDR2 FQGNSA. CDR3 DNA: TGTGCCAGCAGCTCACAGGGAGATACTGAAGCTTTCTTT. Protein product: CASSSQGDTEAFF. The complete variable domain, with remaining parts taken from reference TRBV7-2 and TRBJ1-1, reads GAGVSQSPSNKVTEKGKDVELRCDPISGHTALYWYRQSLGQGLEFLIYFQGNSAPDKSGLPSDRFSAERTGGSVSTLTIQRTQQEDSAVYLCASSSQGDTEAFFGQGTRLTVV.

DNA for the CDR3: TGTGCCAGCAGTACGACAGCTCCCGTTGGCTACACCTTC. This translates into CASSTTAPVGYTF. The J gene is TRBJ1-2, the V gene TRBV6-2 or TRBV6-3; perhaps TRBD1 as D (5 bases). This CDR3 spans 13 amino acids. Germline assignment: CDR1 MNHEY and CDR2 SVGEGT. V was shortened by 5 bases and J by 7 bases, with 14 bases between the two germline ends.

In regard to this clone: Relative to the germline gene, one junction end is altered; a read error may explain this. The chain is built from TRBV2 and TRBJ2-3, with 8 positions matching TRBD2. This CDR3 comprises 15 residues. Germline V CDR1 and CDR2: SNHLY, FYNNEI. The CDR3 is CASSYTEIHGGASHF. CDR3 in DNA: TGTGCCAGCAGTTACACCGAGATTCACGGGGGGGCCTCTCATTTT.

Comment on this clone: Other DNA sequences in this specimen translate into the identical CDR3. This rearrangement joins TRBV28 to TRBJ2-7, with 7 bases fitting TRBD2. The CDR3 runs 12 residues. Germline V gene data show CDR1 as MDHEN and CDR2 as SYDVKM. With V trimmed by 3 bases and J by 12 bases, 8 bases remained unmatched. Here the CDR3 DNA reads TGTGCCAGCAGTTTGCTAGCGGACGATCTGTACTTC. Translated, it gives CASSLLADDLYF.

The chain uses TRBV15 and TRBJ2-1, with 7 positions matching TRBD1. The ends lost 1 base at V and 4 bases at J; junction bases unmatched: 7. The CDR3 totals 16 residues. CDR1 is LNHNV and CDR2 is YYDKDF in the germline V gene (reference sequence). DNA of the CDR3: TGTGCCACCAGCAGAGTCCGGGACAGCCGTTACAATGAGCAGTTCTTC. Translation: CATSRVRDSRYNEQFF.

Judged by abundance, this clone is medium-sized (0.01 to 0.1%). The chain joins TRBV5-8 to TRBJ2-2; 9 bases line up with TRBD2. The CDR3 spans 19 residues. CDR1 and CDR2 (germline): SGHTS, YDEGEE. With 5 bases clipped from V and 2 bases from J, the junction kept 16 bases outside the gene matches. The CDR3 is CASRPTSGSFILNTGELFF. The CDR3 region has the DNA TGTGCCAGCAGACCTACTAGCGGGTCCTTTATCCTAAACACCGGGGAGCTGTTTTTT. Complete variable domain (other parts from reference TRBV5-8 and TRBJ2-2): EAGVTQSPTHLIKTRGQQATLRCSPISGHTSVYWYQQALGLGLQFLLWYDEGEERNRGNFPPRFSGRQFPNYSSELNVNALELEDSALYLCASRPTSGSFILNTGELFFGEGSRLTVL.

The chain uses TRBV19 and TRBJ1-5, with a weak D call TRBD1 (6 bases). From germline, CDR1 is LNHDA and CDR2 SQIVND (reference sequence). CDR3 length equals 15 residues. The V gene lost 4 bases and the J gene lost 6 bases, with 16 bases spanning the gap. The CDR3 loop reads CASSSQQGWVQPQHF. The DNA of the CDR3 is TGTGCCAGTAGTAGCCAGCAGGGGTGGGTTCAGCCCCAGCATTTT.

The chain carries TRBV6-6 and TRBJ2-2; possibly TRBD2 for D (5 bases). V dropped 10 bases and J dropped 3 bases, with 12 bases sitting between them. The germline V gene has CDR1 MNHNY and CDR2 SVGAGI (reference sequence). This CDR3 comprises 13 residues. The CDR3 DNA reads as TGTGCCATTCGGACCGGGGACACCGGGGAGCTGTTTTTT. This codes for CAIRTGDTGELFF.

With respect to this clone: This sample includes further DNA sequences coding for the same CDR3. The V gene is TRBV5-4, the J gene TRBJ1-1; weak D call: TRBD1 (5 bases). The CDR3 runs to 13 residues. In germline, CDR1 is SGHNT, CDR2 YYREEE (reference sequence). With 2 bases removed from V and 2 bases from J, the gap between germline ends came to 7 bases. The CDR3 loop is CASSFDRNTEAFF. The CDR3 DNA reads TGTGCCAGCAGCTTTGACAGAAACACTGAAGCTTTCTTT. Based on the CDR3 plus reference TRBV5-4 and TRBJ1-1, the full variable domain is ETGVTQSPTHLIKTRGQQVTLRCSSQSGHNTVSWYQQALGQGPQFIFQYYREEENGRGNFPPRFSGLQFPNYSSELNVNALELDDSALYLCASSFDRNTEAFFGQGTRLTVV.